This paragraph covers one T cell receptor beta chain sequence. Its binding antigen is unknown. No base qualities exist here, and no much larger clone lies one base off it. The source of the sample is a study of cytomegalovirus exposure and HLA in healthy donors (TCRdb year 2017). Describing the broader study: According to a later analysis, the 120 or so validation repertoires were produced on the same platform as the approximately 690 repertoires of the first cohort. In addition to the first cohort of around 670 subjects, a separate validation cohort of approximately 110 different subjects was used. The study was designed to test whether signatures of past pathogen exposure could be identified by cataloging public T cell receptors. The study combined high-throughput TCR immunosequencing, statistical association of individual TCRs with disease status, and machine learning to predict cytomegalovirus infection status. What the authors observed across the whole study: According to the authors, the approach could potentially be generalized to other disease states and immunological phenotypes. All 120 or so repertoires were used to score co-occurrence in the validation cohort in a later analysis, because that analysis had no HLA typing for the cohort. A later analysis found that TCRs clustered in the first cohort also tended to co-occur in the 120 or so validation repertoires, with 90% to 95% of cluster scores above 0. The study listed 150 to 200 TCR beta chains as associated with cytomegalovirus. Most TCR sequences were seen in very few donors, while some public TCRs were found in many individuals. In vitro tests confirmed that a few of the cytomegalovirus-associated TCR beta chains recognize cytomegalovirus antigens. The classifier was reported to diagnose cytomegalovirus status with high specificity and sensitivity in both the original and validation cohorts.

V has 7 bases trimmed and J has 6 bases trimmed; junction bases matching no gene number 11. CDR3 length: 14 amino acids, cysteine to phenylalanine. Only the CDR3 DNA stays, 42 bases, in frame from base 1. The germline V gene (reference sequence) yields MNHEY for CDR1 and SMNVEV for CDR2. Libraries were made using the immunoSEQ multiplex PCR assay. On the authors' methods: A statistical classification framework was developed to diagnose cytomegalovirus status using the catalog of TCR beta chain sequences. TCRdb stores this immuneACCESS table with in-frame sequences only. Part of the clones is absent; in the studies checked, under half of the shortfall reflects unresolved V genes, and no reason is known for the rest. The DNA gave D and trimming, while V, J and clone size come from that table. The sample records roughly 150,000 clones, 70% to 90% of which are singletons. Jointly, the top ten make up approximately 2% of the sample.

The donors belonged to the validation cohort of roughly 120 subjects, which was separate from the 666-subject first cohort. The receptor comes from a man in his thirties or forties in good health and CMV-seropositive. The source material was PBMCs. The rearrangement combines TRBV27 with TRBJ2-7; 8 central bases correspond to TRBD1. The DNA reads as follows: TGTGCCAGCACCCTTAACAGGGGGGTGGGCGAGCAGTACTTC. It specifies CASTLNRGVGEQYF.